The 8 T cell receptor beta chains presented below share a single source sample, sequenced in a study of technical replicates of blood from a few donors. TCRdb's table, derived via immunoSEQ multiplex PCR, lists solely in-frame clones and lacks some. This table holds around 85,000 clones, about 95% found once. The source material was T cells isolated from PBMCs. These receptors all come from a human donor in good health.

The rearrangement joins TRBV14 to TRBJ2-1; TRBD2 agrees at 9 bases. CDR3 length: 14 amino acids. The junction had 10 bases not matched to a gene; V was cut back by 1 base and J by 15 bases. Germline CDR1 SGHDN, CDR2 FVKESK. CDR3 protein: CASSQGAGGRLGFF. The CDR3 nucleotides are TGTGCCAGCAGCCAAGGAGCGGGAGGACGTCTGGGGTTCTTC. The variable domain in full, completed from reference TRBV14 and TRBJ2-1, reads EAGVTQFPSHSVIEKGQTVTLRCDPISGHDNLYWYRRVMGKEIKFLLHFVKESKQDESGMPNNRFLAERTGGTYSTLKVQPAELEDSGVYFCASSQGAGGRLGFFGPGTRLTVL.

The chain couples TRBV27 to TRBJ1-3, with 7 bases fitting TRBD1. The CDR3 contains 14 residues. After removal of 6 bases from V and 4 bases from J, the junction contained 6 bases not matched to a gene. The germline CDR1 and CDR2 sequences are MNHEY and SMNVEV (reference sequence). The CDR3 coding sequence is TGTGCCAGCAGCTTGACAGGGTCAGGAAACACCATATATTTT. Amino acid sequence: CASSLTGSGNTIYF.

The genes are TRBV7-8 and TRBJ1-2, with a possible D match to TRBD1 (6 bases). V gave up 0 bases and J gave up 6 bases, with 11 bases separating them. The CDR3 totals 14 residues. Germline V gives CDR1 SGHVS, CDR2 FQNEAQ. CDR3 in amino acids: CASSLARGRDGYTF. CDR3 DNA sequence: TGTGCCAGCAGCTTAGCGCGGGGGCGGGATGGCTACACCTTC.

The chain joins TRBV27 to TRBJ2-3; 11 positions agree with TRBD2. J gave up 0 bases and V 5 bases, and 4 bases lay outside the gene matches. The CDR3 totals 16 residues. From germline, CDR1 is MNHEY and CDR2 SMNVEV (reference sequence). The CDR3 bases are TGTGCCAGCAGTCCGCGACTAGCGGGGAGCACAGATACGCAGTATTTT. Translated: CASSPRLAGSTDTQYF.

This clone was observed once. The chain employs TRBV18 and TRBJ2-7; 7 nucleotides match TRBD2. The V and J ends lost 4 bases and 5 bases, in that order; junction bases with no gene match: 5. The CDR3 is 13 amino acids. Germline CDR1 and CDR2: KGHSH and LQKENI. The CDR3 sequence is CASSLLGGDEQYF. The CDR3 DNA sequence: TGTGCCAGCTCACTCTTGGGGGGGGACGAGCAGTACTTC.

This clone was observed once. The chain links TRBV7-2 to TRBJ1-3; TRBD1 might be the D (6 bases). Germline V gene sequence: CDR1 SGHTA, CDR2 FQGNSA. V lost 6 bases, J lost 3 bases, and 12 bases lay in between. This CDR3 is 14 amino acids long. CDR3 sequence reads: CASSTGPGGNTIYF. CDR3 DNA: TGTGCCAGCAGTACAGGGCCGGGTGGAAACACCATATATTTT. The whole variable domain, remainder taken from reference TRBV7-2 and TRBJ1-3, is GAGVSQSPSNKVTEKGKDVELRCDPISGHTALYWYRQSLGQGLEFLIYFQGNSAPDKSGLPSDRFSAERTGGSVSTLTIQRTQQEDSAVYLCASSTGPGGNTIYFGEGSWLTVV.

The chain carries TRBV25-1 and TRBJ1-2, with a weak D call TRBD1 (5 bases). Trimming removed 2 bases from V and 7 bases from J, with 14 bases in between. The CDR3 is made up of 14 amino acids. The germline CDR1 and CDR2 sequences are MGHDK and SYGVNS. The CDR3 loop is CASSEAGNFRGYTF. The CDR3 DNA reads as TGTGCCAGCAGTGAAGCAGGGAATTTTCGTGGCTACACCTTC.

In this sample, this clone turned up once. J is TRBJ1-2 and V is TRBV5-6, with D maybe TRBD1 (6 bases). Germline CDR1 reads SGHDT; CDR2 reads YYEEEE. V was shortened by 3 bases and J by 5 bases, with 20 bases between the two germline ends. This CDR3 is 16 amino acids long. CDR3 protein: CASSSHTRQAWYGYTF. In DNA form, the CDR3 reads TGTGCCAGCAGCTCACATACGAGACAGGCCTGGTATGGCTACACCTTC.